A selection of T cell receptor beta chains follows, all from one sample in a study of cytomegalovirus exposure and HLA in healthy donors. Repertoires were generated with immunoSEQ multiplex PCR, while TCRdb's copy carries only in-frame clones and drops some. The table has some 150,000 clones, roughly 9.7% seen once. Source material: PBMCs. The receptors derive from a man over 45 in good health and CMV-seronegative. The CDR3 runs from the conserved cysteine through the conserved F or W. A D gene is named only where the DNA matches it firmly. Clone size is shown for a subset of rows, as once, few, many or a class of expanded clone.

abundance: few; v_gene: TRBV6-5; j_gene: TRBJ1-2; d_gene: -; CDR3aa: CASTPQGNYGYTF; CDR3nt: TGTGCCAGCACTCCACAGGGTAACTATGGCTACACCTTC
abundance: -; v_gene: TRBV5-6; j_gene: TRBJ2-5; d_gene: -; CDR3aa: CASSLGHSSETQYF; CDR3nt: TGTGCCAGCAGCTTGGGTCATAGCTCGGAGACCCAGTACTTC
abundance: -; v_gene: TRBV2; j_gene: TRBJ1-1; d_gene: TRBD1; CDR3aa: CASLDRGANTEAFF; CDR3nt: TGTGCCAGCCTGGACAGGGGGGCGAACACTGAAGCTTTCTTT
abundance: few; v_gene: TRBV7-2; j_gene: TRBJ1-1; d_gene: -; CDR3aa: CANSFNSPNRAFF; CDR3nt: TGTGCCAACAGCTTCAACAGCCCCAACAGGGCTTTCTTT
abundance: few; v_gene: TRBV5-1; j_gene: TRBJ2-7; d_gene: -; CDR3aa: CASSLESGLNSYEQYF; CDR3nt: TGCGCCAGCAGCTTGGAGTCAGGGCTTAACTCCTACGAGCAGTACTTC
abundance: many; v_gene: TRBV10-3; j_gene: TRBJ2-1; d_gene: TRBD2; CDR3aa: CAASPLSGAGEQFF; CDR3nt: TGTGCCGCAAGCCCCCTTAGCGGGGCGGGTGAGCAGTTCTTC
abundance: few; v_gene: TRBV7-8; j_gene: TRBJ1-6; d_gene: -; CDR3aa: CASSLVSGSSYNSPLHF; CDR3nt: TGTGCCAGCAGCTTAGTGTCCGGGAGCTCCTATAATTCACCCCTCCACTTT
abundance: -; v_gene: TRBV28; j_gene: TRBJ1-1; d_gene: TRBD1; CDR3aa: CASSSTGQANTEAFF; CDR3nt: TGTGCCAGCAGTTCGACGGGACAGGCGAACACTGAAGCTTTCTTT
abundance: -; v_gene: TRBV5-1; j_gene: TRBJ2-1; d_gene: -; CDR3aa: CASSGTSRSEQFF; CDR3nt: TGCGCCAGCAGCGGTACTAGCCGGTCGGAGCAGTTCTTC
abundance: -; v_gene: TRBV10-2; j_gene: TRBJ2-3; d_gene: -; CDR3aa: CAIRLTQSTDTQYF; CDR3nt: TGCGCCATCCGACTCACCCAAAGCACAGATACGCAGTATTTT
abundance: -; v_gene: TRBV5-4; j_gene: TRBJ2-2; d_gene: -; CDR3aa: CASSLANSGTGELFF; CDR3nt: TGTGCCAGCAGCTTGGCCAACAGTGGCACCGGGGAGCTGTTTTTT
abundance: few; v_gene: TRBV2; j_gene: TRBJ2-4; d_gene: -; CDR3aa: CAGQQGAKNIQYF; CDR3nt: TGTGCCGGACAGCAGGGGGCCAAAAACATTCAGTACTTC
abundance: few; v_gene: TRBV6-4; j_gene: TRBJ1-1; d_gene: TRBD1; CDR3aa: CASSMDRATEAFF; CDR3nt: TGTGCCAGCTCGATGGACAGGGCTACTGAAGCTTTCTTT
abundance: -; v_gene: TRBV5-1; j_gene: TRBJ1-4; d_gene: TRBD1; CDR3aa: CASSLAVRQGGEKLFF; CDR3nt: TGCGCCAGCAGCTTGGCCGTTCGACAGGGTGGCGAAAAACTGTTTTTT